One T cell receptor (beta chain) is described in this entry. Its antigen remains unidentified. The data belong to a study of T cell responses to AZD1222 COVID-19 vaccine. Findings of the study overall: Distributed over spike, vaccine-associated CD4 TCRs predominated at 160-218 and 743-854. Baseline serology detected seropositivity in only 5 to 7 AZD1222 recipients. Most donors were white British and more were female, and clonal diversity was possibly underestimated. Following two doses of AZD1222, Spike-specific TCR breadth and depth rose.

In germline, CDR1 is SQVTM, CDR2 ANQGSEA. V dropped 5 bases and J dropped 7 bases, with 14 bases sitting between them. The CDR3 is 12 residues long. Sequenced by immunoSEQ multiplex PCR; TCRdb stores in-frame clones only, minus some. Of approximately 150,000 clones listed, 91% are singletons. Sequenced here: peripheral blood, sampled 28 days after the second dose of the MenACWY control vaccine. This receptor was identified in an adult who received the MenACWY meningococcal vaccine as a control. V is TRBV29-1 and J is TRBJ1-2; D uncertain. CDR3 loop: CSVSGGRGGYTF. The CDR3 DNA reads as TGCAGCGTTTCTGGAGGGCGAGGTGGCTACACCTTC.